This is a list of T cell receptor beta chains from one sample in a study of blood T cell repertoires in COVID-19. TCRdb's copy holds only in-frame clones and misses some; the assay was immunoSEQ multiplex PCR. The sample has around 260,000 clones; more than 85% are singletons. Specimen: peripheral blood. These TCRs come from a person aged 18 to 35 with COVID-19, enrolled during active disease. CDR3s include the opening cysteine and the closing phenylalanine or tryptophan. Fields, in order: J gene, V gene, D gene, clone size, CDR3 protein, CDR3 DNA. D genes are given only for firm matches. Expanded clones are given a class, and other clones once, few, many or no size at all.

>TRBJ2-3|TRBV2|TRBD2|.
CASSEGSGATDTQYF
TGTGCCAGCAGTGAAGGTAGCGGGGCCACAGATACGCAGTATTTT
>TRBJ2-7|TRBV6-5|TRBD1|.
CASRQGYSSEQYF
TGTGCCAGCAGACAGGGGTATTCCTCCGAGCAGTACTTC
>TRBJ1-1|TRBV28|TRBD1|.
CASSFVGQENTEAFF
TGTGCCAGCAGTTTTGTAGGACAGGAGAACACTGAAGCTTTCTTT
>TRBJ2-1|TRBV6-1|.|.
CASSEVWRWGEQFF
TGTGCCAGCAGTGAAGTCTGGAGGTGGGGTGAGCAGTTCTTC
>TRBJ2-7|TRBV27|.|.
CASSLVESSEQYF
TGTGCCAGCAGTTTAGTAGAGAGTTCCGAGCAGTACTTC
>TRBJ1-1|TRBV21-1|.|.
CASSAPRGSHAFF
TGTGCCAGCAGCGCCCCCAGGGGATCGCATGCTTTCTTT
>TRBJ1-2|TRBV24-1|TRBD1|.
CATSGPTGVGGYTF
TGTGCCACCAGTGGACCCACAGGGGTGGGAGGCTACACCTTC
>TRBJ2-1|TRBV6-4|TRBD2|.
CASSVEAGGNNEQFF
TGTGCCAGCAGTGTTGAGGCGGGAGGGAATAATGAGCAGTTCTTC
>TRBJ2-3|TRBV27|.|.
CASSLERGGTDTQYF
TGTGCCAGCAGTTTAGAAAGGGGCGGCACAGATACGCAGTATTTT
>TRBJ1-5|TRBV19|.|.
CASSIAGGQPQHF
TGTGCCAGTAGTATTGCGGGGGGTCAGCCCCAGCATTTT
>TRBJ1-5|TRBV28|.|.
CASSLWGGLDSNQPQHF
TGTGCCAGCAGTTTGTGGGGGGGCCTGGATAGCAATCAGCCCCAGCATTTT
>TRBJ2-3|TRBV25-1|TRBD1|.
CASSGGTGLLDTQYF
TGTGCCAGCAGTGGTGGGACAGGGTTGTTGGATACGCAGTATTTT
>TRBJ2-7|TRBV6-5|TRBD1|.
CASATGGVTYEQYF
TGTGCCAGCGCCACAGGGGGAGTCACCTACGAGCAGTACTTC
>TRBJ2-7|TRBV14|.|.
CASSQGRRGEQYF
TGTGCCAGCAGCCAAGGGCGACGAGGGGAGCAGTACTTC
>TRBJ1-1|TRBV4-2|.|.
CASSPALNTEAFF
TGTGCCAGCAGCCCAGCGTTGAACACTGAAGCTTTCTTT
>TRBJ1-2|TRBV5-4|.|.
CASSLRGYNYGYTF
TGTGCCAGCAGCTTGAGAGGGTATAACTATGGCTACACCTTC
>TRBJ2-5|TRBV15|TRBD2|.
CATSFGLVGATETQYF
TGTGCCACCAGCTTCGGACTAGTCGGGGCCACAGAGACCCAGTACTTC
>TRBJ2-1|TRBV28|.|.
CASSLIPSAGNEQFF
TGTGCCAGCAGCCTTATTCCCTCGGCGGGGAATGAGCAGTTCTTC
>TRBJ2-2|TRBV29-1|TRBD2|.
CSVEDRTSVKTATGELFF
TGCAGCGTTGAAGATCGGACTAGCGTCAAAACTGCCACCGGGGAGCTGTTTTTT
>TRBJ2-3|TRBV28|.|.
CASSSPLGNSGSDTQYF
TGTGCCAGCAGCTCTCCCCTAGGTAATTCTGGGTCAGATACGCAGTATTTT
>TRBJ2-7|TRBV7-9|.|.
CASSLGLGDYEQYF
TGTGCCAGCAGCTTAGGGTTGGGAGATTACGAGCAGTACTTC
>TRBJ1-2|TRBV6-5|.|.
CASSLLRAGLGYTF
TGTGCCAGCAGTTTATTAAGGGCCGGACTTGGCTACACCTTC
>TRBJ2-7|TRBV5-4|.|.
CASSNRKQGSYEQYF
TGTGCCAGCAGCAACCGGAAACAGGGCAGCTACGAGCAGTACTTC
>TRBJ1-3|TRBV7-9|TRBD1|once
CASSSGGGGNTIYF
TGTGCCAGCAGCTCGGGCGGAGGGGGCAACACCATATATTTT
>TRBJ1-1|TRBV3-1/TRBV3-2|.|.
CASRRGEGRTEAFF
TGTGCCAGCCGCCGGGGGGAGGGACGGACTGAAGCTTTCTTT
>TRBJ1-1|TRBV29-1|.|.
CSVNLRAGKEAFF
TGCAGCGTCAACTTAAGGGCGGGGAAAGAAGCTTTCTTT
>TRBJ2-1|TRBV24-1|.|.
CATSDSGLPLGEQFF
TGTGCCACCAGTGATTCGGGACTTCCCCTGGGTGAGCAGTTCTTC
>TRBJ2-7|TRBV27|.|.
CASSALGQEANEQYF
TGTGCCAGCAGTGCCCTTGGCCAGGAGGCCAACGAGCAGTACTTC
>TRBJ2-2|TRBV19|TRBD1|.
CASTPGQLNTGELFF
TGTGCCAGTACCCCGGGACAGTTGAACACCGGGGAGCTGTTTTTT
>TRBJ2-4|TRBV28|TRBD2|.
CASSTLRLLAGGQNIQYF
TGTGCCAGCAGTACACTTAGGCTCCTGGCGGGAGGTCAAAACATTCAGTACTTC
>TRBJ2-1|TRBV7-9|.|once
CASSLVPNRYYNEQFF
TGTGCCAGCAGCTTGGTCCCGAACAGATACTACAATGAGCAGTTCTTC
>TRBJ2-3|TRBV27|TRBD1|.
CASSSSRDRGTDTQYF
TGTGCCAGCAGTTCGTCCCGGGACAGGGGCACAGATACGCAGTATTTT
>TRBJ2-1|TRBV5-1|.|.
CASSLIASRVYNEQFF
TGCGCCAGCAGCTTGATTGCGTCCCGGGTTTACAATGAGCAGTTCTTC
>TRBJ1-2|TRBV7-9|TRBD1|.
CASSLGTGIFNYGYTF
TGTGCCAGCAGCTTAGGGACAGGGATCTTTAACTATGGCTACACCTTC
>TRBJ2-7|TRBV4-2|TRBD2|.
CASSQEVAGASYEQYF
TGTGCCAGCAGCCAAGAAGTAGCGGGAGCTTCCTACGAGCAGTACTTC